This TCR beta chain was profiled in a study of shared clonotypes between healthy human individuals. Profiling relied on immunoSEQ multiplex PCR, and the TCRdb table lists in-frame clones only, not all of them. The sample has about 2.4 million clones, approximately 93% seen once; the top ten hold about 0.39%. Germline loops: CDR1 ENHRY, CDR2 SYGVKD. The CDR3 runs 16 residues. J gave up 2 bases and V 5 bases, and 9 bases lay outside the gene matches. Recent vaccinations or acute infections were absent in the healthy HIV-negative adult donors. The sequenced sample was naive CD4+ T cells from PBMCs. Subset noted: CD45RA+ positively selected. This sequence joins TRBV10-3 and TRBJ1-5; 7 nucleotides match TRBD1. The TCR comes from a man in his late teens or twenties in good health. Some clones in this sample may be carry-over from other donors' samples. CDR3 DNA: TGTGCCATCAGTTCCAGGGGGAGCGGTGGCAATCAGCCCCAGCATTTT. It is translated as CAISSRGSGGNQPQHF.